This T cell receptor beta chain was retrieved from a study of control samples from healthy donors and cancer patients. A single count supports this clone. The method was immunoSEQ multiplex PCR; TCRdb's version includes in-frame clones alone and lacks a portion of them. This table has 130,000 or so clones, about nine tenths appearing once. Sequenced input: PBMCs. This receptor was identified in a man over 45 with head and neck cancer.

The CDR3, as DNA: TGTGCCAGCAGTCCGCAGGGAGGTAGAGAGACCCAGTACTTC. Translating it yields CASSPQGGRETQYF. The gene calls are TRBV6-4 and TRBJ2-5; maybe TRBD2 (6 bases). Germline loops: CDR1 MRHNA, CDR2 SNTAGT. This CDR3 has 14 amino acids. Trimming shortened V by 5 bases and J by 4 bases, and 14 bases separated the two germline ends.